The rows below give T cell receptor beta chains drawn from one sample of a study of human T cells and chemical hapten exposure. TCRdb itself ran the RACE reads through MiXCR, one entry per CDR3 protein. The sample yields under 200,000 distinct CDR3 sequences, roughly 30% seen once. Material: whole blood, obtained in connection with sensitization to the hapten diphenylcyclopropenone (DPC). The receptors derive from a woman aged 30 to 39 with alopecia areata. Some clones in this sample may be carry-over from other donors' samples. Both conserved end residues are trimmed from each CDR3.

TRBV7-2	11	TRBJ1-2	ASSRSGSYGYT
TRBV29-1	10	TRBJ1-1	SVGEGDTEAF
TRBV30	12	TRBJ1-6	AGTYRDSNSPLH
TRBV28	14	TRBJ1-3	ASSFAAGISGNTIY
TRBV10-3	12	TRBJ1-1	AISEKSLNTEAF
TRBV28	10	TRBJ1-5	ASSFVEQPQH
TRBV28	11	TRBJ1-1	ASSIQMNTEAF
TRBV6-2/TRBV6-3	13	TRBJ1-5	ASNPGQGHNQPQH
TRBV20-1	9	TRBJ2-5	SARPQETQY
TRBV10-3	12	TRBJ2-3	AISESDGTDTQY
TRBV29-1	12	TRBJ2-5	SVDRTGIMETQY
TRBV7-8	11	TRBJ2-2	ASSPTTTGELF
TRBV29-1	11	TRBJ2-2	SVGQGVAGELF
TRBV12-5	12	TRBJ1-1	ASVLADSNTEAF
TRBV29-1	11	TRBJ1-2	SVEDGAGQGYT
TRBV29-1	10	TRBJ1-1	SVSQGNTEAF
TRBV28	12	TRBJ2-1	ASSRGFSYNEQF
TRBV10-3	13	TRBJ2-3	AISATSGHTDTQY
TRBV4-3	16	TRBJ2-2	ASSPSRFLEGLIGELF
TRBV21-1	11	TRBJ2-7	ASSKYYTYEQY
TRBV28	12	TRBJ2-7	ASSPTPGGDEQY
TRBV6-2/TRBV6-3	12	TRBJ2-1	ASKGSGRGNEQF
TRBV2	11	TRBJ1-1	ASSSGDGPEAF
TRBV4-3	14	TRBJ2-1	ASSQEMGQVLDEQF
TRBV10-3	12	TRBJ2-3	AISEREGTDTQY
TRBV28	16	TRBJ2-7	ASSFLLASGSSGNEQY
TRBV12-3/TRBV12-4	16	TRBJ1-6	ASSGGGLSFSYNSPLH
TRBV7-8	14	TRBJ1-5	ASSFVGSGSNQPQH
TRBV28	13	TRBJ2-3	ASSSAGRSTDTQY
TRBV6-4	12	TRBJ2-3	ASSVAGGPDTQY
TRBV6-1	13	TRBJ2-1	ASSVQGVSYNEQF
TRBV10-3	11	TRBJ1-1	AVRGADLAEAF
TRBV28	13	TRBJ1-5	ASSFRDRAYQPQH
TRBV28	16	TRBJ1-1	ASSLPRTGAFARPEAF
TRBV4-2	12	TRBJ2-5	ASSPRTGKETQY
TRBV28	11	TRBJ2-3	ASNGKNTDTQY
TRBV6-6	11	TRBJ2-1	ASTGGPRNEQF
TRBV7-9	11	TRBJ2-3	ASSLDGADTQY
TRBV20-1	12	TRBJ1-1	SAREPTGVPEAF
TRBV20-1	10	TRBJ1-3	SASPSGNTIY
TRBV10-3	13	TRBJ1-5	AISERTGGNQPQH
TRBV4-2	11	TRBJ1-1	ASSQGQNTEAF
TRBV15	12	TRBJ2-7	ATSSQGGGYEQY
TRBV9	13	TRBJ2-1	ASSVDLLVHNEQF
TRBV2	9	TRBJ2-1	ASSVDNEQF
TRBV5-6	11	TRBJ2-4	ASSLGRGNIQY
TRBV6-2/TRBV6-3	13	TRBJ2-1	ASSPTGGAINEQF
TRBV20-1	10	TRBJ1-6	SARDRSSPLH
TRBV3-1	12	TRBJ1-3	ASSRYKNGNTIY
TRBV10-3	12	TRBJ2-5	AISESSRGETQY